This T cell receptor beta chain stems from a study of cytomegalovirus exposure and HLA in healthy donors. Notes on the study in general: Common viral pathogens (according to a later analysis) appeared linked to several of the most significant clusters.

This CDR3 is 15 amino acids long. With 6 bases removed from V and 4 bases from J, the gap between germline ends came to 16 bases. Germline loops: CDR1 MRHNA, CDR2 SNTAGT. In regard to this clone: Antigen: not known.

It was with 60 Vbeta and 13 Jbeta primers that the PCR ran. TCRdb's copy holds only in-frame clones and misses some; the assay was immunoSEQ multiplex PCR. There are about 170,000 clones in the sample; approximately 71% occur only once, and about 5% lies in the top ten. V and J are TRBV6-4 and TRBJ1-3, with a possible D match to TRBD1 (6 bases). Source material: PBMCs. This TCR was sampled from a woman between 18 and 29 years old in good health and CMV-seropositive. The chain's CDR3 is CASSARRTAGNTIYF. In DNA form, the CDR3 reads TGTGCCAGCAGCGCACGAAGGACAGCAGGAAACACCATATATTTT.